This passage covers 27 T cell receptor beta chains from one sample sequenced in a study of T-cell memory formation after mild COVID-19. TCRdb re-analysed the 5' RACE reads in MiXCR, keeping a single row per CDR3 protein. The sample shows fewer than 650,000 distinct CDR3 sequences, 17% of them seen only once. Sequencing was done on a sample of PBMCs or a T cell subset sorted from them (not recorded which). The receptors shown here come from an adult woman who had mild COVID-19 (a few samples of this study predate the infection). Cell type and time point are not known.

This clonotype was detected a few times. V is TRBV15 and J is TRBJ2-3, with a tentative D call TRBD1 (5 bases). V shed 0 bases and J shed 4 bases, with 8 bases lying between them. CDR3 length: 14 residues. The V gene's germline CDR1 is LNHNV and CDR2 YYDKDF (reference sequence). CDR3 nucleotides: TGTGCCACCAGCAGAGACAGGGAATCAGATACGCAGTATTTT. Its protein is CATSRDRESDTQYF.

This clonotype turned up a few times. The gene calls are TRBV6-5 and TRBJ1-2, with 7 bases aligning to TRBD1. In germline, CDR1 is MNHEY, CDR2 SVGAGI. Trimming at V came to 2 bases and at J to 0 bases, leaving 12 bases not matched to a gene. This CDR3 spans 18 amino acids. This chain's CDR3 is CASSYDRRGGLPNYGYTF. The DNA of the CDR3 is TGTGCCAGCAGTTACGATCGGCGAGGGGGCCTACCTAACTATGGCTACACCTTC.

This clonotype was found a few times. The genes are TRBV12-3 or TRBV12-4 and TRBJ1-2, with TRBD1 as a possible D gene (6 bases). V lost 5 bases, J lost 4 bases, and 20 bases lay in between. There are 16 residues in the CDR3. The CDR3 here is CASSPGRGRPFYGYTF. The CDR3 nucleotides are TGTGCCAGCAGTCCCGGCCGGGGGCGACCTTTCTATGGCTACACCTTC.

This clonotype occurred a few times. The rearrangement links TRBV5-1 to TRBJ2-7; D gene ambiguous. V lost 5 bases to trimming and J lost 0 bases, with 9 bases between them. There are 13 residues in the CDR3. Germline CDR1 reads SGHRS; CDR2 reads YFSETQ. This CDR3 reads CASRRHSSYEQYF. CDR3 sequence (DNA): TGCGCCAGCAGGAGGCACAGCTCCTACGAGCAGTACTTC.

The chain is built from TRBV9 and TRBJ2-3, with D maybe TRBD2 (5 bases). Trimming removed 1 base from V and 2 bases from J, with 20 bases in between. Per germline, CDR1 SGDLS and CDR2 YYNGEE. The CDR3 runs 18 residues. The CDR3 loop is CASSVYLGGLLHTDTQYF. In DNA, the CDR3 is TGTGCCAGCAGCGTATACCTAGGAGGTCTCTTACACACAGATACGCAGTATTTT.

The chain has TRBV2 and TRBJ1-2; D is possibly TRBD1 (6 bases). V lost 7 bases and J lost 2, with 14 bases in between. Germline V CDR1 and CDR2: SNHLY, FYNNEI. The CDR3 is 14 amino acids. The CDR3 region has the DNA TGTGCCAGCAATCCCGAGACAGGAAACTATGGCTACACCTTC. It codes for CASNPETGNYGYTF. Together with reference TRBV2 and TRBJ1-2, the CDR3 gives the full variable domain: EPEVTQTPSHQVTQMGQEVILRCVPISNHLYFYWYRQILGQKVEFLVSFYNNEISEKSEIFDDQFSVERPDGSNFTLKIRSTKLEDSAMYFCASNPETGNYGYTFGSGTRLTVV.

V gene TRBV5-1 combines with J gene TRBJ2-1, with 13 bases fitting TRBD2. After removal of 3 bases from V and 8 bases from J, the junction contained 5 bases not matched to a gene. Looked up from germline, CDR1 is SGHRS and CDR2 is YFSETQ. This CDR3 is 15 amino acids long. The CDR3: CASSYRLAGGYEQFF. The CDR3 nucleotides are TGCGCCAGCAGCTATCGACTAGCGGGGGGCTATGAGCAGTTCTTC.

This clonotype showed up just a few times. V usage is TRBV7-9 and J usage is TRBJ2-3, with a possible D match to TRBD2 (6 bases). CDR3 size: 17 residues. Germline V CDR1 and CDR2: SEHNR, FQNEAQ (reference sequence). The V end lost 5 bases, the J end lost 2 bases, and 20 bases lay between the germline ends. CDR3 region: CASSPMGPGVYTDTQYF. CDR3 coding DNA: TGTGCCAGCAGCCCAATGGGGCCGGGAGTTTACACAGATACGCAGTATTTT.

The rearrangement joins TRBV5-1 to TRBJ2-7, with TRBD1 matching over 8 bases. This CDR3 contains 15 residues. Per germline, CDR1 SGHRS and CDR2 YFSETQ. The trim removed 4 bases at V and 3 bases at J, leaving 9 bases unmatched. As DNA, the CDR3 is TGCGCCAGCAGCAGTGGACAGGGCCCGGGCTACGAGCAGTACTTC. Protein sequence: CASSSGQGPGYEQYF.

A few counts support this clonotype. The chain links TRBV7-6 to TRBJ2-7; D may correspond to TRBD1 or TRBD2 (6 bases each). This CDR3 contains 14 residues. The V and J ends lost 5 bases and 5 bases respectively, with 16 bases between them. Germline V gene lookup returns CDR1 SGHVS and CDR2 FNYEAQ. The CDR3 protein is CASSPRGRVNEQYF. The CDR3 bases are TGTGCCAGCAGCCCCCGGGGGCGGGTAAACGAGCAGTACTTC.

The chain uses TRBV6-5 and TRBJ1-1, with 10 bases identical to TRBD1. V shed 6 bases, J shed 1 base, and the junction held 8 bases outside the gene matches. This CDR3 contains 16 residues. The germline V gene encodes CDR1 MNHEY and CDR2 SVGAGI. CDR3 amino acids: CASRPRTGGPNTEAFF. The DNA for the CDR3 is TGTGCCAGCAGACCAAGGACAGGGGGACCGAACACTGAAGCTTTCTTT.

Concerning this clonotype itself: A much bigger clone sits one base away, suggesting this may be a read error. The V and J genes are TRBV9 and TRBJ1-1; no clear D. The CDR3 runs 13 residues. CDR1 and CDR2 (germline): SGDLS, YYNGEE. Trimming took off 4 bases at V and 3 bases at J, with 10 bases between the two ends. DNA for the CDR3: TGTGCCAGCAGCCCTCAGTGGGACACTGAAGCTTTCTTT. Protein product: CASSPQWDTEAFF. The variable domain in full, completed from reference TRBV9 and TRBJ1-1, reads DSGVTQTPKHLITATGQRVTLRCSPRSGDLSVYWYQQSLDQGLQFLIQYYNGEERAKGNILERFSAQQFPDLHSELNLSSLELGDSALYFCASSPQWDTEAFFGQGTRLTVV.

This clonotype has a count of ten or more. In DNA form, the CDR3 reads TGTGCCAGCAGTTCGCAGAACTATGGCTACACCTTC. Its protein product is CASSSQNYGYTF. This chain connects TRBV12-3 or TRBV12-4 to TRBJ1-2, with D uncertain. The germline V and J ends were trimmed by 4 bases and 2 bases, with 5 bases remaining between them. The CDR3 extends over 12 amino acids.

This rearrangement joins TRBV10-3 to TRBJ2-7; possibly TRBD1 for D (5 bases). Deletions cut 4 bases from V and 0 bases from J, with 10 bases between. The CDR3 runs 14 residues. CDR1 is ENHRY and CDR2 is SYGVKD in the germline V gene. The CDR3 protein is CAISAGLDSYEQYF. The CDR3 DNA follows: TGTGCCATCAGTGCAGGGCTAGACTCCTACGAGCAGTACTTC.

The DNA of the CDR3 is TGTGCCAGCAGTGAAGGGGGTTTACGAGCGGAGGGGGCCAAAAACATTCAGTACTTC. This codes for CASSEGGLRAEGAKNIQYF. V usage is TRBV2 and J usage is TRBJ2-4; D may be TRBD2 (6 bases). Deletions cut 1 base from V and 1 base from J, with 20 bases between. Germline loops: CDR1 SNHLY, CDR2 FYNNEI. The CDR3 is 19 amino acids.

The genes are TRBV5-4 and TRBJ2-1; D not certain. The V and J ends lost 0 bases and 10 bases respectively, with 11 bases between them. Germline CDR1 reads SGHNT; CDR2 reads YYREEE (reference sequence). The CDR3 covers 13 residues. CDR3 in amino acids: CASSLDPGGEQFF. The CDR3 DNA follows: TGTGCCAGCAGCTTGGATCCTGGCGGCGAGCAGTTCTTC.

This clonotype was picked up a small number of times. V is TRBV7-9 and J is TRBJ2-3; D unresolved. V was pared by 4 bases and J by 0 bases, with 11 bases between. Germline V gene lookup returns CDR1 SEHNR and CDR2 FQNEAQ (reference sequence). This CDR3 contains 15 residues. The CDR3 spells CASSSSPLSTDTQYF. CDR3 coding DNA: TGTGCCAGCAGCTCCTCTCCTCTTAGCACAGATACGCAGTATTTT.

This clonotype was seen a handful of times. This chain joins TRBV5-4 and TRBJ1-4; 8 nucleotides align to TRBD1. With 4 bases clipped from V and 8 bases from J, the junction kept 7 bases outside the gene matches. The CDR3 covers 14 residues. In germline, CDR1 is SGHNT, CDR2 YYREEE (reference sequence). The CDR3: CASSADRGREKLFF. CDR3 DNA sequence: TGTGCCAGCAGCGCCGACAGGGGTAGAGAAAAACTGTTTTTT.

The rearrangement joins TRBV7-2 to TRBJ1-5; D is perhaps TRBD1 (6 bases). The germline V and J ends were trimmed by 6 bases and 1 base, with 13 bases remaining between them. CDR3 length: 15 residues. Germline V lookup: CDR1 SGHTA, CDR2 FQGNSA. The CDR3, as DNA: TGTGCCAGCAGACCCGACAGGAACAGCAATCAGCCCCAGCATTTT. Translated: CASRPDRNSNQPQHF.

The chain combines TRBV5-6 with TRBJ1-5, with TRBD1 identical over 8 bases. Germline V gene sequence: CDR1 SGHDT, CDR2 YYEEEE. The length of the CDR3 is 16 residues. V trimming: 2 bases; J trimming: 0 bases; junction bases outside the gene matches: 4. The CDR3, as DNA: TGTGCCAGCAGCTTCTGGACAGGGTATAGCAATCAGCCCCAGCATTTT. Translation gives CASSFWTGYSNQPQHF.

The gene calls are TRBV7-2 and TRBJ2-1, with a weak D call TRBD2 (7 bases). The CDR3 extends over 15 amino acids. The germline CDR1 and CDR2 sequences are SGHTA and FQGNSA. Trimming took 6 bases from V and 0 from J, leaving 12 bases between them. DNA for the CDR3: TGTGCCAGCAGTAATGCGGGGGCCTCCTACAATGAGCAGTTCTTC. This sequence encodes CASSNAGASYNEQFF.

This clonotype was detected only a few times. J is TRBJ1-5 and V is TRBV12-3 or TRBV12-4, with D unresolved. The V end was cut by 2 bases, the J end by 12 bases, with 17 bases between. This CDR3 is 14 amino acids long. The CDR3, as DNA: TGTGCCAGCAGTTTACTCTTGGAGGCCCGCTACCAGCATTTT. This gives the protein CASSLLLEARYQHF.

This clonotype turned up a few times. Mismatch with germline at one junction end may stem from a read error. The genes are TRBV20-1 and TRBJ1-1; D unclear. CDR1 is DFQATT, CDR2 SNEGSKA, per germline (reference sequence). CDR3 size: 11 residues. The DNA of the CDR3 is TGCAATGCTGGCCAGCCTACTGAAGCTTTCTTT. Protein: CNAGQPTEAFF.

The chain combines TRBV5-6 with TRBJ2-7; D perhaps matches TRBD1 (6 bases). Trimming pared 3 bases from V and 7 bases from J, leaving 17 bases between. CDR1 is SGHDT and CDR2 is YYEEEE in the germline V gene. The CDR3 is made up of 14 amino acids. CDR3 DNA: TGTGCCAGCAGCTCCGGGACACCAGATCTTGAGCAGTACTTC. This sequence encodes CASSSGTPDLEQYF.

This clonotype showed up just a few times. This rearrangement joins TRBV9 to TRBJ1-5; no reliable D call. CDR1 is SGDLS, CDR2 YYNGEE, per germline. The CDR3 extends over 13 amino acids. V lost 7 bases and J 7 bases, leaving 15 bases between the germline ends. The CDR3 DNA reads TGTGCCAGCCTACAGCTCCCTAACCAGCCCCAGCATTTT. Its translation is CASLQLPNQPQHF.

The chain recombines TRBV29-1 with TRBJ1-1; no clear D gene. The CDR3 is 13 residues long. Germline CDR1 reads SQVTM; CDR2 reads ANQGSEA. V dropped 1 base and J dropped 0 bases, with 6 bases sitting between them. CDR3 DNA sequence: TGCAGCGTTGAAGGGCGTATGAACACTGAAGCTTTCTTT. Residues: CSVEGRMNTEAFF.

This sequence joins TRBV12-3 or TRBV12-4 and TRBJ1-6; D unresolved. V was clipped by 6 bases and J by 7 bases, with 7 bases between them. The CDR3 runs 12 residues. The CDR3 protein is CASRNLNSPLHF. Written as DNA, the CDR3 is TGTGCCAGCAGAAACCTAAATTCACCCCTCCACTTT.